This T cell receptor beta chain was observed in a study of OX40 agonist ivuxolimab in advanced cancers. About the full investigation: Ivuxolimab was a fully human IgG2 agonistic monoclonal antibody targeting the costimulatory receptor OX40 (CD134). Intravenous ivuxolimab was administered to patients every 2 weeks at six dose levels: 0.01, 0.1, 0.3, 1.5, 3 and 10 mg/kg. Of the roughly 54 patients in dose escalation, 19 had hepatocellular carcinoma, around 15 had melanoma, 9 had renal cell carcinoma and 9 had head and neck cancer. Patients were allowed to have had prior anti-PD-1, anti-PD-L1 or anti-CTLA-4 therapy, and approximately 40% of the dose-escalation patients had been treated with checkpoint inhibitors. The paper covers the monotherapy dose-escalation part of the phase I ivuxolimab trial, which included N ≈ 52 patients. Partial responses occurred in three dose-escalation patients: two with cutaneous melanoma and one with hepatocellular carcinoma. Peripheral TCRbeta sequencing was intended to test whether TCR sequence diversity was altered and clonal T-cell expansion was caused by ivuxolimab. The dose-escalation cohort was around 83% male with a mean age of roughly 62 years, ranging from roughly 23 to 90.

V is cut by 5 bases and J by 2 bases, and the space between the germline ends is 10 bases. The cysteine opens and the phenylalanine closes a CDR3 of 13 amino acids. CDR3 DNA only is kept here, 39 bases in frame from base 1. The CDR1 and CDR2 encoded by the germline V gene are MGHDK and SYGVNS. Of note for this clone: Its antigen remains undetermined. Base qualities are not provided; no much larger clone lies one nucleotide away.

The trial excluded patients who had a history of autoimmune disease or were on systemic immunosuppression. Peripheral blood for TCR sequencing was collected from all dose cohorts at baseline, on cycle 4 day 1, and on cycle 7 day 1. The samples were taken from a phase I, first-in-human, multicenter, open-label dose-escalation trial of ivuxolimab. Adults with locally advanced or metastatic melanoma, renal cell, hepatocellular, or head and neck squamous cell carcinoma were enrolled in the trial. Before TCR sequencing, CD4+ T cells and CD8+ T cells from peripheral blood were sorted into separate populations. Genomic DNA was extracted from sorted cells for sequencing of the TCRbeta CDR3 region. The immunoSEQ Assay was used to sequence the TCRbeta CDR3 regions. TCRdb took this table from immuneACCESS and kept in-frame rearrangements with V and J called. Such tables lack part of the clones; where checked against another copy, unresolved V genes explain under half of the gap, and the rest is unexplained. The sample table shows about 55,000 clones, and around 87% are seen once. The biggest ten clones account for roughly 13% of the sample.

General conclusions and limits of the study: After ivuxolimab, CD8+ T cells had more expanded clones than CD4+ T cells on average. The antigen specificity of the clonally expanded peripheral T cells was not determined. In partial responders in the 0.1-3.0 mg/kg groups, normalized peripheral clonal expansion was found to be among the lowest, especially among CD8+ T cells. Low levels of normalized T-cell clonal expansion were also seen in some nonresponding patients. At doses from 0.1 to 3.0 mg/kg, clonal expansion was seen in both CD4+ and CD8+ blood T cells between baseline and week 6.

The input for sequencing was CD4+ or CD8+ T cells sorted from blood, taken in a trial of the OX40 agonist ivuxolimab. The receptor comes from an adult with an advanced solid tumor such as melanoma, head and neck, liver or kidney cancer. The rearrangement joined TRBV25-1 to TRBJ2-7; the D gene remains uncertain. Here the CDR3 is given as CASSPSGAYEQYF. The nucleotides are TGTGCCAGCAGTCCGAGTGGGGCCTACGAGCAGTACTTC.